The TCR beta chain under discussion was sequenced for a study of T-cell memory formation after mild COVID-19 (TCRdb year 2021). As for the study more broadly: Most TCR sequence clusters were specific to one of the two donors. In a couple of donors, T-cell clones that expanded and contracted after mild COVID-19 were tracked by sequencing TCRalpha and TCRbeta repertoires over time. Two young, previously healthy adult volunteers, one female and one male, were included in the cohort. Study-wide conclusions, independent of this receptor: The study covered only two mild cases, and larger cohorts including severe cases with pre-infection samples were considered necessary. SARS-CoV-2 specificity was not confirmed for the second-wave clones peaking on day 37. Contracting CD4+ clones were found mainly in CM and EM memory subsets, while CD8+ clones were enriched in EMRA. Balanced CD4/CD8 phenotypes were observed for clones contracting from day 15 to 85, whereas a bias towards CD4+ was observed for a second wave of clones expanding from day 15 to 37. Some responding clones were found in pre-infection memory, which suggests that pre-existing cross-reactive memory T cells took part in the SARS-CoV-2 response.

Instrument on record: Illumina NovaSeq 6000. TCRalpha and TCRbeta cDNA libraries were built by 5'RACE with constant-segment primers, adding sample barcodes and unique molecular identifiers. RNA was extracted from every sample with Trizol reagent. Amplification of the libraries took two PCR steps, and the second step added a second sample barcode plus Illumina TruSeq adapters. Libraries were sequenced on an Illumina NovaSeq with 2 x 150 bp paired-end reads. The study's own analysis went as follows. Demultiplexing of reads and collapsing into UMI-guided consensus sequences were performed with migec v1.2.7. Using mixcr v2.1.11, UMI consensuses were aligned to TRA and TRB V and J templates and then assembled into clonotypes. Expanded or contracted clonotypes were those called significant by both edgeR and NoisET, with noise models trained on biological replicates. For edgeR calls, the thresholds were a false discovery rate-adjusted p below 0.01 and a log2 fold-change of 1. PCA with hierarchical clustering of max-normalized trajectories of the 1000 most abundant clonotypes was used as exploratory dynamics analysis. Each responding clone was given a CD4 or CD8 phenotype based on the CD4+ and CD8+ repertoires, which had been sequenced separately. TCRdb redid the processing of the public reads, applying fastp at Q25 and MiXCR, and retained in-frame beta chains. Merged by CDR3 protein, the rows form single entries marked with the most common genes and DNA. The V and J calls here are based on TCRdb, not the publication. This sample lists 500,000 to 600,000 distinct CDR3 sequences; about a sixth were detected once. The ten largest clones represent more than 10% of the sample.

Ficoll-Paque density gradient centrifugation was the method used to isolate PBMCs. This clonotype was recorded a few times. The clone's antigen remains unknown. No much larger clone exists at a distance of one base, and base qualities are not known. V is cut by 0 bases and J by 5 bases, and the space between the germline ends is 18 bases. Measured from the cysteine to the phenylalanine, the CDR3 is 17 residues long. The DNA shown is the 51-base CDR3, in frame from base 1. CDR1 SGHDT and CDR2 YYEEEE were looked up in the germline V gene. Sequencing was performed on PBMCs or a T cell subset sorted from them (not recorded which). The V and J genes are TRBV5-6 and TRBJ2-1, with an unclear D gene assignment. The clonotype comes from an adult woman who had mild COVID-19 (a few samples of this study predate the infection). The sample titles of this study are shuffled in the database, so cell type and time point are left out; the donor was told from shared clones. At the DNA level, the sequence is TGTGCCAGCAGCTTGGTGTCGGCGACCCGACTGAACAATGAGCAGTTCTTC. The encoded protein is CASSLVSATRLNNEQFF.